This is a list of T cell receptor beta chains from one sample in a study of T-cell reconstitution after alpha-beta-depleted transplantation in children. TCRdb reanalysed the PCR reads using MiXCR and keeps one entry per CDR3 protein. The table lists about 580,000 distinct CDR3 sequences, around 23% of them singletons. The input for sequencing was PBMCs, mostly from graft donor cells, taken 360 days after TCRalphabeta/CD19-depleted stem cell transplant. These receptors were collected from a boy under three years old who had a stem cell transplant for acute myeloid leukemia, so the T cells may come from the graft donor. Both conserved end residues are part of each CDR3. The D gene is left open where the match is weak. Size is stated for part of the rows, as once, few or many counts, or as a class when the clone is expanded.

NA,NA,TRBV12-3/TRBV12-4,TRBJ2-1,CASSLRSTVSSYNEQFF,TGTGCCAGCAGTTTAAGGTCCACAGTGAGCTCCTACAATGAGCAGTTCTTC
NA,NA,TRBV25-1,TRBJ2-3,CASSLRRGLEGQYF,TGTGCCAGCAGTCTCCGTAGGGGGTTGGAGGGGCAGTATTTT
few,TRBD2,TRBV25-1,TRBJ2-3,CASSGGGAEDTQYF,TGTGCCAGCAGTGGCGGGGGGGCCGAAGATACGCAGTATTTT
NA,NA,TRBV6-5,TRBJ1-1,CAAWGGVSEAFF,TGTGCAGCCTGGGGGGGGGTCTCTGAAGCTTTCTTT
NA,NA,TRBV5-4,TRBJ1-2,CASSGFHYGYTF,TGTGCCAGCAGCGGCTTCCACTATGGCTACACCTTC
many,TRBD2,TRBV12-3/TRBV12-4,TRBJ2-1,CASSPRAGPLSYNEQFF,TGTGCCAGCAGTCCCCGAGCGGGGCCCCTTTCCTACAATGAGCAGTTCTTC
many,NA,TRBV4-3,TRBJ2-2,CASSQDRGAGGELFF,TGCGCCAGCAGCCAAGATCGGGGGGCTGGCGGGGAGCTGTTTTTT
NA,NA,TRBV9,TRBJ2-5,CASSVSIGETQYF,TGTGCCAGCAGCGTTTCCATTGGAGAGACCCAGTACTTC
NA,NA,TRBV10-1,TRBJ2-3,CASSESGGRTDTQYF,TGCGCCAGCAGTGAGTCGGGGGGACGGACAGATACGCAGTATTTT
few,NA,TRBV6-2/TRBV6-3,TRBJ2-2,CASSYSARSTGELFF,TGTGCCAGCAGTTACTCCGCCAGATCGACCGGGGAGCTGTTTTTT
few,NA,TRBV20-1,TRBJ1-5,CSATPNGHQPQHF,TGCAGTGCTACCCCGAATGGGCACCAGCCCCAGCATTTT
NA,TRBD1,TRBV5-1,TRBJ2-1,CASSVGTGRNEQFF,TGCGCCAGCAGCGTTGGGACAGGGCGCAATGAGCAGTTCTTC
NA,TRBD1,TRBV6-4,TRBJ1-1,CASKGTVNTEAFF,TGTGCCAGCAAAGGGACAGTGAACACTGAAGCTTTCTTT
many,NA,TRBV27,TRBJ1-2,CASSLYDGGSNPPNYGYTF,TGTGCCAGCAGTTTATACGACGGCGGCTCTAACCCACCTAACTATGGCTACACCTTC
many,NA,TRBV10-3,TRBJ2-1,CAISDRNGYNEQFF,TGTGCCATCAGCGACAGGAATGGGTACAATGAGCAGTTCTTC
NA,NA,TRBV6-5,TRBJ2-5,CASSYSRDRGRMETQYF,TGTGCCAGCAGTTACTCGCGTGACAGAGGAAGAATGGAGACCCAGTACTTC
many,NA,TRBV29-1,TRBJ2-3,CSVVGTSDTQYF,TGCAGCGTTGTCGGGACGTCAGATACGCAGTATTTT
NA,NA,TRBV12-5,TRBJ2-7,CASGSDRQISYEQYF,TGTGCTAGTGGCTCCGATCGACAGATCTCCTACGAGCAGTACTTC
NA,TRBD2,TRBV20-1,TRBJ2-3,CSAREGGGSTDTQYF,TGCAGTGCTAGAGAGGGCGGGGGGTCCACAGATACGCAGTATTTT
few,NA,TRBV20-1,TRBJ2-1,CSAREPGALRWNEQFF,TGCAGTGCTAGAGAGCCCGGGGCCTTGAGGTGGAATGAGCAGTTCTTC
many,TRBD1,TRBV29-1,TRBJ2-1,CSVNRGQDEQFF,TGCAGCGTAAACAGGGGGCAGGATGAGCAGTTCTTC
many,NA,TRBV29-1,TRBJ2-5,CSVPPRASVGVETQYF,TGCAGCGTTCCCCCCAGGGCGTCCGTGGGGGTTGAGACCCAGTACTTC
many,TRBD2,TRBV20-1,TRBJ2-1,CSARGPLRSGGGNEQFF,TGCAGTGCTAGAGGCCCCCTCCGGAGCGGGGGAGGAAATGAGCAGTTCTTC
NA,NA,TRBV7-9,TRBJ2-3,CASSLRDRNTVDTQYF,TGTGCCAGCAGCTTAAGGGACCGCAACACGGTAGATACGCAGTATTTT
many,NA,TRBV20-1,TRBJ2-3,CSANRKVDTDTQYF,TGCAGTGCAAATCGAAAGGTTGACACAGATACGCAGTATTTT
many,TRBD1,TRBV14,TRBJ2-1,CASSQVTGGHYNEQSF,TGTGCCAGCAGCCAAGTCACAGGGGGCCACTACAATGAGCAGTCCTTC
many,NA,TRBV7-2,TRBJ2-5,CASSLAVSRGETQYF,TGTGCCAGCAGCTTAGCGGTTTCTCGAGGGGAGACCCAGTACTTC
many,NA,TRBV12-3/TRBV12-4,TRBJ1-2,CASSSLTPQVPAVYGYTF,TGTGCCAGCAGTTCACTTACCCCTCAGGTCCCGGCCGTCTATGGCTACACCTTC
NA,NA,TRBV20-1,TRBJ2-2,CSATYGDVGGELFF,TGCAGTGCTACCTACGGGGACGTGGGGGGGGAGCTGTTTTTT
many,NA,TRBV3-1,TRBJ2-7,CASSQGEGSYYEQYF,TGTGCCAGCAGCCAAGGGGAAGGCTCCTACTACGAGCAGTACTTC
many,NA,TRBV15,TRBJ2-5,CATSKFQETQYF,TGTGCCACCAGCAAGTTCCAAGAGACCCAGTACTTC
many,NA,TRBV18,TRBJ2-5,CASSPDFSETQYF,TGTGCCAGCTCACCCGACTTCAGTGAGACCCAGTACTTC
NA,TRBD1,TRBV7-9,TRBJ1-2,CASSLFDRGHGYTF,TGTGCCAGCAGCTTATTTGACAGGGGGCATGGCTACACCTTC
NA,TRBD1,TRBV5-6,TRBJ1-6,CASSSIDREHNSPLHF,TGTGCCAGCAGCTCTATCGACAGGGAACATAATTCACCCCTCCACTTT
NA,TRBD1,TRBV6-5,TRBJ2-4,CASSYSGTGLGSRKNIQYF,TGTGCCAGCAGTTACTCGGGGACAGGCCTAGGGTCGCGCAAAAACATTCAGTACTTC
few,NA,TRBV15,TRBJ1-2,CATSRGGRSGTDSYGYTF,TGTGCCACCAGCAGAGGCGGCCGCTCTGGGACTGATTCGTATGGCTACACCTTC
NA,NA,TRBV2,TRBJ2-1,CASLSLGNDEQFF,TGTGCCAGTTTAAGCCTTGGCAACGATGAGCAGTTCTTC
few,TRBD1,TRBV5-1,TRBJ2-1,CASSFPPGGLNEQFF,TGCGCCAGCAGCTTCCCCCCAGGGGGCCTGAATGAGCAGTTCTTC
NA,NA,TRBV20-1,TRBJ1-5,CSAPRPDSNQPQHF,TGCAGTGCTCCGCGACCGGACAGTAATCAGCCCCAGCATTTT
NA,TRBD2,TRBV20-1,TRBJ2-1,CSAIHREAGGNEQFF,TGCAGTGCTATTCACAGGGAGGCGGGAGGGAATGAGCAGTTCTTC
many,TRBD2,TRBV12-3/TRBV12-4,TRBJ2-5,CASSPIAGGQETQYF,TGTGCCAGCAGTCCGATAGCGGGGGGCCAAGAGACCCAGTACTTC
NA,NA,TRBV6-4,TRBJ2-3,CASFKYTDTQYF,TGTGCCAGCTTTAAATACACAGATACGCAGTATTTT
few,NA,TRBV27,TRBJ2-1,CASSLGGAGNNEQFF,TGTGCCAGCAGTTTGGGGGGGGCCGGGAACAATGAGCAGTTCTTC
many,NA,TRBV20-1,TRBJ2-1,CSQPGPTYDEQFF,TGCAGTCAACCGGGCCCTACCTATGATGAGCAGTTCTTC
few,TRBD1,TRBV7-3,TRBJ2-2,CASSQDRVGTGELFF,TGTGCCAGCAGCCAAGACAGGGTCGGCACCGGGGAGCTGTTTTTT
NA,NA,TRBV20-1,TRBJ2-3,CSAIIRGADTQYF,TGCAGTGCTATAATTAGGGGAGCAGATACGCAGTATTTT
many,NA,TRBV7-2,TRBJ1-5,CASSLGGAETQHF,TGTGCCAGCAGCTTAGGAGGGGCAGAGACCCAGCATTTT
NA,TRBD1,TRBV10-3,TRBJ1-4,CAISEFRTGVPATNEKLFF,TGTGCCATCAGTGAGTTTAGGACAGGAGTTCCTGCAACTAATGAAAAACTGTTTTTT